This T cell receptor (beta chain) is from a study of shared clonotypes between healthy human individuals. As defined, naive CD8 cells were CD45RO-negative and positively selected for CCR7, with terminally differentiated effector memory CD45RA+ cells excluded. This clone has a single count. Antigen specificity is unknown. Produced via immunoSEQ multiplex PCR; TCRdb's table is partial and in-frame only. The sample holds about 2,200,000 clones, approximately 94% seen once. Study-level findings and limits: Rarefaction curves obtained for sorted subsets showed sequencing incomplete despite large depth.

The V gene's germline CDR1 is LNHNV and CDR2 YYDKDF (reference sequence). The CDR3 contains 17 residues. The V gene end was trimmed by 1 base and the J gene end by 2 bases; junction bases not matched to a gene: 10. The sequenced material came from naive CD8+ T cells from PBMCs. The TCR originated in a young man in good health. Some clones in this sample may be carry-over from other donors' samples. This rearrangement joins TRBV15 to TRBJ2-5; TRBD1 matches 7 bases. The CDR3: CATSRATGRRGQETQYF. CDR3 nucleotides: TGTGCCACCAGCAGAGCTACTGGTCGCAGGGGGCAAGAGACCCAGTACTTC. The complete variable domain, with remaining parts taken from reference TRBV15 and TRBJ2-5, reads DAMVIQNPRYQVTQFGKPVTLSCSQTLNHNVMYWYQQKSSQAPKLLFHYYDKDFNNEADTPDNFQSRRPNTSFCFLDIRSPGLGDTAMYLCATSRATGRRGQETQYFGPGTRLLVL.